These 23 T cell receptor beta chains were all obtained from the same sample, sequenced in a study of post-analysis software for immune sequencing data (dated by TCRdb to between 2015 and 2017). What the work shows at the level of the full study, not this receptor alone: Significantly higher frequencies in patients than in controls were found for about five TRBV segments, including TRBV5-6, TRBV5-1 and TRBV20-1.

Library preparation was by PCR. Sequencing was performed on an Illumina HiSeq 2500. To reduce PCR and sequencing biases, unique molecular identifiers were built into the TCR beta cDNA libraries. TCRdb reworked the public reads: Q25 trimming with fastp, MiXCR clone assembly, productive beta chains retained. Each CDR3 protein gets just one entry, which takes the most common genes and DNA from the rows behind it. The sample records 750,000 to 950,000 distinct CDR3 sequences, approximately 53% of which are singletons. The ten top clones hold 4.6% of the sample. Antigens of these TCRs are unknown. Input material: blood. The receptor source for this set is a girl aged 10-17 years with multiple sclerosis.

The DNA of the CDR3 is TGCAGTGCTAGTAAGGGTCGGACTCCTTGGGGCAATGAGCAGTTCTTC. Amino acids: CSASKGRTPWGNEQFF. The chain employs TRBV20-1 and TRBJ2-1; TRBD2 is a possible D gene (5 bases). Germline CDR1 and CDR2: DFQATT and SNEGSKA (reference sequence). The CDR3 length is 16 residues. V gave up 3 bases and J gave up 6 bases, with 21 bases separating them.

This sequence joins TRBV3-1 and TRBJ2-1; 14 bases match TRBD2. This CDR3 region has 16 residues. CDR1 and CDR2 (germline): LGHDT, YNNKEL (reference sequence). The V segment lost 6 bases and the J segment 10 bases; nucleotides outside the gene matches: 11. Here the CDR3 reads CASRHTGTSGSGEQFF. DNA of the CDR3: TGTGCCAGCAGACACACCGGGACTAGCGGGAGTGGAGAGCAGTTCTTC.

The chain combines TRBV7-2 with TRBJ2-3; 7 nucleotides agree with TRBD2. J lost 0 bases, V lost 1 base, and 13 bases had no gene match. The germline CDR1 and CDR2 sequences are SGHTA and FQGNSA. This CDR3 contains 19 residues. CDR3 sequence: CASSLVAFASGSSTDTQYF. The DNA of the CDR3 is TGTGCCAGCAGCTTAGTCGCTTTCGCTAGCGGATCTAGCACAGATACGCAGTATTTT.

This clonotype was found a few times. The rearrangement uses TRBV10-3 and TRBJ1-1; no reliable D call. V shed 3 bases and J shed 3 bases, with 17 bases lying between them. The CDR3 runs to 16 residues. Germline V gene data show CDR1 as ENHRY and CDR2 as SYGVKD. The CDR3 loop is CAISEPGPRGDTEAFF. The CDR3 bases are TGTGCCATCAGTGAACCCGGGCCTCGTGGGGACACTGAAGCTTTCTTT.

This chain connects TRBV6-6 to TRBJ2-5, with D perhaps given as TRBD1 or TRBD2 (5 bases each). The better agreement between TRBJ2-1 and the DNA end casts doubt on the J call. Germline values: CDR1 MNHNY, CDR2 SVGAGI (reference sequence). This CDR3 region has 12 residues. CDR3 DNA sequence: TGTGCCAGCAGTTACTCTTACGGGACCCAGTTCTTC. Residues: CASSYSYGTQFF.

The genes are TRBV29-1 and TRBJ1-2; tentative D call: TRBD1 (5 bases). V was pared by 7 bases and J by 4 bases, with 19 bases between. Germline assignment: CDR1 SQVTM and CDR2 ANQGSEA. The CDR3 spans 14 residues. CDR3 sequence: CSAAGGGPFYGYTF. The CDR3 DNA reads TGCAGCGCTGCGGGGGGTGGTCCTTTCTATGGCTACACCTTC.

This clonotype was detected only a few times. V usage is TRBV7-2 and J usage is TRBJ2-1; D unclear. This CDR3 has 16 amino acids. Trimming took 5 bases from V and 0 from J, leaving 14 bases between them. CDR1 is SGHTA, CDR2 FQGNSA, per germline. CDR3 coding DNA: TGTGCCAGCAGCCTACGGGCCACGAGCTCCTACAATGAGCAGTTCTTC. Translating it yields CASSLRATSSYNEQFF.

V usage is TRBV20-1 and J usage is TRBJ1-4, with 7 bases aligning to TRBD1. The CDR3 sequence is 13 residues long. Germline V gives CDR1 DFQATT, CDR2 SNEGSKA (reference sequence). Germline trimming cut 3 bases from V and 5 bases from J; bases unmatched to any gene: 3. CDR3 bases: TGCAGTGCTAGCTCGACAGGGAATGAAAAACTGTTTTTT. Protein sequence: CSASSTGNEKLFF.

This clonotype has a single count. The chain employs TRBV6-6 and TRBJ1-4; the match to TRBD1 covers 7 bases. The V segment lost 9 bases and the J segment 2 bases; nucleotides outside the gene matches: 6. The CDR3 covers 14 residues. Germline lookup yields CDR1 MNHNY and CDR2 SVGAGI (reference sequence). The CDR3 nucleotides read TGTGCCAGTAAGCCGGGACAGACTAATGAAAAACTGTTTTTT. Its protein product is CASKPGQTNEKLFF.

The chain joins TRBV19 to TRBJ2-6; 7 nucleotides agree with TRBD2. CDR3 length: 17 residues. J was trimmed by 3 bases and V by 6 bases; bases with no gene match: 11. The germline gives CDR1 LNHDA, CDR2 SQIVND (reference sequence). CDR3 sequence reads: CASSPSPGGSGANVLTF. The CDR3 region has the DNA TGTGCCAGTAGCCCCAGCCCGGGAGGAAGTGGGGCCAACGTCCTGACTTTC.

This chain joins TRBV29-1 and TRBJ2-7; TRBD1 matches at 7 bases. Losses at the gene ends were 6 bases for V and 0 bases for J; bases not matched to a gene: 8. The germline gives CDR1 SQVTM, CDR2 ANQGSEA. The length of the CDR3 is 14 residues. CDR3 residues: CSVQGQRSSYEQYF. The CDR3 DNA sequence: TGCAGCGTACAGGGACAGAGGAGCTCCTACGAGCAGTACTTC.

The rearrangement uses TRBV12-3 or TRBV12-4 and TRBJ1-5, with D unresolved. The V end was cut by 7 bases, the J end by 0 bases, with 19 bases between. This CDR3 is built from 17 residues. This CDR3 is CASTSVRRSYSNQPQHF. The CDR3 DNA reads as TGTGCCAGCACCTCAGTCAGGCGTTCTTATAGCAATCAGCCCCAGCATTTT.

This clonotype showed up just a few times. The chain links TRBV20-1 to TRBJ1-6, with TRBD1 identical over 7 bases. Germline V lookup: CDR1 DFQATT, CDR2 SNEGSKA (reference sequence). CDR3 length equals 16 residues. V shed 3 bases and J 0 bases; nucleotides not matched to a gene: 5. CDR3 coding DNA: TGCAGTGCTAGTGAGGGACAGCACTCCTATAATTCACCCCTCCACTTT. This encodes CSASEGQHSYNSPLHF.

The V and J genes are TRBV7-6 and TRBJ2-5, with TRBD2 matching over 10 bases. This CDR3 has 17 residues. With 1 base clipped from V and 5 bases from J, the junction kept 10 bases outside the gene matches. Germline CDR1 reads SGHVS; CDR2 reads FNYEAQ. CDR3 sequence reads: CASSLGLLAGGRETQYF. Written as DNA, the CDR3 is TGTGCCAGCAGCTTAGGGTTGTTAGCGGGGGGTCGGGAGACCCAGTACTTC.

This clonotype was seen just once. V gene TRBV14 combines with J gene TRBJ2-5, with D tentatively TRBD1 or TRBD2 (5 bases each). Per the germline V gene, CDR1 is SGHDN and CDR2 is FVKESK. Trimming pared 4 bases from V and 13 bases from J, leaving 16 bases between. The CDR3 has 12 residues. The CDR3 region has the DNA TGTGCCAGCAGCCCCCTCACCGGGACGACGTACTTC. Protein sequence: CASSPLTGTTYF.

This sequence joins TRBV27 and TRBJ2-1; D call uncertain. The CDR3 sequence is 18 residues long. Germline V gene lookup returns CDR1 MNHEY and CDR2 SMNVEV (reference sequence). The ends were cut back, 7 bases at V and 0 bases at J, with 22 bases in the middle. The CDR3 spells CASTLRWVASSSYNEQFF. In nucleotides, the CDR3 is TGTGCCAGCACCCTAAGGTGGGTAGCATCGAGCTCCTACAATGAGCAGTTCTTC.

This chain uses TRBV4-1 with TRBJ1-5; TRBD1 aligns across 11 bases. Germline loops: CDR1 MGHRA, CDR2 YSYEKL. The CDR3 spans 16 residues. V lost 1 base to trimming and J lost 6 bases; unmatched junction nucleotides: 5. CDR3 in amino acids: CASSQGTGGVLQPQHF. In nucleotides, the CDR3 is TGCGCCAGCAGCCAAGGGACAGGGGGCGTTCTTCAGCCCCAGCATTTT.

This chain links TRBV6-6 with TRBJ1-5, with D possibly being TRBD1 (5 bases). The V end lost 2 bases, the J end lost 2 bases, and 13 bases lay between the germline ends. The CDR3 covers 16 residues. The germline V gene has CDR1 MNHNY and CDR2 SVGAGI (reference sequence). The CDR3 sequence is CASSYPRVGGNQPQHF. The CDR3 DNA is TGTGCCAGCAGTTACCCTCGCGTGGGGGGCAATCAGCCCCAGCATTTT.

The chain employs TRBV25-1 and TRBJ1-2; D perhaps matches TRBD1 (5 bases). CDR1 and CDR2 (germline): MGHDK, SYGVNS. CDR3 length: 16 amino acids. V was cut by 2 bases and J by 4 bases, with 17 bases left in between. CDR3 loop: CASSEPGAGIGYGYTF. CDR3 nucleotides: TGTGCCAGCAGTGAACCCGGGGCAGGAATCGGCTATGGCTACACCTTC.

This chain connects TRBV11-1 to TRBJ2-5, with a possible D match to TRBD2 (6 bases). The DNA end lines up better with TRBJ2-7; the J call may be wrong. Germline CDR1 is SGHAT and CDR2 is FQDESV (reference sequence). The CDR3 loop spans 14 amino acids. CDR3 amino acids: CASSFPGLRYEQYF. The CDR3 nucleotides are TGTGCCAGCAGCTTCCCGGGACTCCGCTACGAGCAGTACTTC.

This clonotype occurred once. The rearrangement joins TRBV20-1 to TRBJ2-3; D might be TRBD1 (5 bases). Germline V gene lookup returns CDR1 DFQATT and CDR2 SNEGSKA (reference sequence). This CDR3 spans 13 amino acids. V lost 2 bases to trimming and J lost 8 bases, with 14 bases between them. CDR3 in DNA: TGCAGTGCTAGACGGTCGGTGCAGGGTACGCAGTATTTT. Amino acid sequence: CSARRSVQGTQYF.

The V call is TRBV29-1, the J call TRBJ2-6; 8 bases are shared with TRBD1. Germline CDR1 and CDR2: SQVTM and ANQGSEA. The V segment lost 3 bases and the J segment 3 bases; nucleotides outside the gene matches: 7. The CDR3 length is 16 residues. Written as DNA, the CDR3 is TGCAGCGTTGATGGTACAGGGGGGAGTGGGGCCAACGTCCTGACTTTC. Its protein product is CSVDGTGGSGANVLTF.

This chain uses TRBV15 with TRBJ1-1; 7 nucleotides align to TRBD1. V shed 1 base, J shed 3 bases, and the junction held 8 bases outside the gene matches. CDR3 size: 16 residues. Germline CDR1 LNHNV, CDR2 YYDKDF (reference sequence). The CDR3 DNA sequence: TGTGCCACCAGCAGAGGTAGAGGCAGGGGGTACACTGAAGCTTTCTTT. Its protein product is CATSRGRGRGYTEAFF.